This TCR beta chain is drawn from a study of brain T cells in children with intractable seizures. The data were produced by immunoSEQ multiplex PCR, yet TCRdb's version contains in-frame clones alone and is incomplete. The table has around 20,000 clones, 94% seen once. Germline assignment: CDR1 MNHEY and CDR2 SVGAGI. The V gene end was trimmed by 6 bases and the J gene end by 2 bases; junction bases not matched to a gene: 3. The CDR3 is 14 amino acids. As regards this clone: Its antigen is not known.

Sequencing was limited to surgery cases with top T cell transcript signatures in brain tissue. At least one anti-epileptic drug was given before surgery. General observations from the study: Patients' HCMV serostatus was unknown; virus specificity rests on CDR3 similarity alone. Absence of clones before surgery may stem from lower sequencing depth.

The sequence came from a boy aged 5-17 years with focal cortical dysplasia and intractable seizures. The chain combines TRBV6-5 with TRBJ2-3, with 9 nucleotides matching TRBD1. The source material was peripheral blood, sampled at surgery. CDR3 bases: TGTGCCAGCAGCCACAGGGGGCTCACAGATACGCAGTATTTT. The encoded protein is CASSHRGLTDTQYF.